Listed below are T cell receptor beta chains from one sample, sequenced in a study of blood T cell repertoires in COVID-19. Libraries were prepared by immunoSEQ multiplex PCR; TCRdb keeps only in-frame clonotypes and omits some of them. The sample lists roughly 70,000 clones; 70% to 80% were seen once. Sequenced input: peripheral blood. The receptors here all came from a human donor in a cohort sampled during active COVID-19. The CDR3 runs from the conserved cysteine through the conserved F or W. The D gene is left open where the match is weak. Clone size is shown for a subset of rows, as once, few, many or a class of expanded clone.

d_call: -
cdr3_length: 14
j_call: TRBJ2-7
v_call: TRBV7-2
clone_size: -
cdr3_aa: CASSPDSSSYEQYF
cdr3_nt: TGTGCCAGCAGCCCGGACAGTAGCTCCTACGAGCAGTACTTC

d_call: -
cdr3_length: 12
j_call: TRBJ2-7
v_call: TRBV28
clone_size: once
cdr3_aa: CASRSGATGQYF
cdr3_nt: TGTGCCAGCAGGTCTGGGGCTACTGGGCAGTACTTC

d_call: TRBD1
cdr3_length: 15
j_call: TRBJ2-3
v_call: TRBV18
clone_size: -
cdr3_aa: CASSPGTGGPDTQYF
cdr3_nt: TGTGCCAGCTCACCCGGGACAGGGGGCCCAGATACGCAGTATTTT

d_call: -
cdr3_length: 14
j_call: TRBJ2-4
v_call: TRBV18
clone_size: once
cdr3_aa: CASSPGQSRDIQYF
cdr3_nt: TGTGCCAGCTCACCTGGACAGTCCCGGGACATTCAGTACTTC

d_call: -
cdr3_length: 14
j_call: TRBJ2-1
v_call: TRBV2
clone_size: -
cdr3_aa: CASTRTGGFGEQFF
cdr3_nt: TGTGCCAGCACCCGGACCGGGGGATTTGGTGAGCAGTTCTTC

d_call: -
cdr3_length: 16
j_call: TRBJ2-7
v_call: TRBV28
clone_size: -
cdr3_aa: CASSGPRGRGSYEQYF
cdr3_nt: TGTGCCAGCAGTGGCCCGCGGGGCCGGGGCTCCTACGAGCAGTACTTC

d_call: TRBD1
cdr3_length: 20
j_call: TRBJ2-3
v_call: TRBV27
clone_size: -
cdr3_aa: CASSPYRDRAPATRTDTQYF
cdr3_nt: TGTGCCAGCAGTCCTTACCGGGACAGGGCACCAGCCACCCGCACAGATACGCAGTATTTT

d_call: -
cdr3_length: 19
j_call: TRBJ2-2
v_call: TRBV4-2
clone_size: -
cdr3_aa: CASSQVRQGGRWNTGELFF
cdr3_nt: TGTGCCAGCAGCCAAGTACGTCAAGGGGGTAGGTGGAACACCGGGGAGCTGTTTTTT

d_call: -
cdr3_length: 15
j_call: TRBJ2-3
v_call: TRBV7-9
clone_size: few
cdr3_aa: CASSLAGDVVATQYF
cdr3_nt: TGTGCCAGCAGCTTAGCGGGAGACGTAGTGGCTACGCAGTATTTT

d_call: TRBD1
cdr3_length: 14
j_call: TRBJ1-3
v_call: TRBV4-1
clone_size: -
cdr3_aa: CASSEGTVGNTIYF
cdr3_nt: TGCGCCAGCAGCGAGGGGACAGTTGGAAACACCATATATTTT